This TCR beta chain was recovered during a study of shared clonotypes between healthy human individuals. General study results and limits: The study's rarefaction showed incomplete sorted-subset sequencing despite large depth. On the whole, naive subsets had larger estimated richness than memory subsets had. Shared clonotypes: about 5% naive CD4, around 3.7% naive CD8, 2.3% memory CD4, roughly 0.4% memory CD8.

Trimming took 8 bases from V and 5 from J, leaving 16 bases between them. Germline lookup yields CDR1 LNHNV and CDR2 YYDKDF (reference sequence). The CDR3 runs to 14 residues. CD45RO negativity and positive selection for CCR7 defined naive CD8 cells, a population that excluded terminally differentiated effector memory CD45RA+ cells. Replicate sorted-subset PCRs were loaded with around 0.2 ug DNA, about 30,000 T cell genomes. The protocol was immunoSEQ multiplex PCR, while the TCRdb copy is restricted to in-frame clones and leaves out a portion. The sample includes more than 550,000 clones, under 95% of them seen just once. Worth noting for this clone: Antigen unknown.

The chain uses TRBV15 and TRBJ2-1; perhaps TRBD2 as D (6 bases). The sample taken for sequencing was naive CD8+ T cells sorted from blood. This TCR came from a man younger than 45 in good health. DNA for the CDR3: TGTGCCACCGGCGGAGGGGCGAATCACAATGAGCAGTTCTTC. Its translation is CATGGGANHNEQFF. The full variable domain, with the rest looked up from reference TRBV15 and TRBJ2-1, is DAMVIQNPRYQVTQFGKPVTLSCSQTLNHNVMYWYQQKSSQAPKLLFHYYDKDFNNEADTPDNFQSRRPNTSFCFLDIRSPGLGDTAMYLCATGGGANHNEQFFGPGTRLTVL.